Listed here is a single TCR beta chain. The antigen it recognizes is unknown. No base quality information exists; no much larger clone differs at one position. The data were taken from a study of breast tumors, draining lymph nodes, adjacent tissues listed by TCRdb under 2016. General notes on the study: The study compared TCR beta repertoires across tumor, adjacent nontumor tissue and axillary lymph nodes from breast cancer patients. The study was designed to assess the relationships and possible T-cell exchange between tumor, surrounding tissue and draining lymph node repertoires in human breast cancer.

The adjacent samples were made up of nontumor breast tissue around the tumor. The CDR3 sequence holds 15 residues, the cysteine and phenylalanine included. Just CDR3 DNA is preserved here, 45 bases in frame from base 1. Looking up the germline V gene yields CDR1 SGHTA and CDR2 FQGNSA. Trimming removed 3 bases from V and 6 bases from J, leaving 12 bases between the germline ends. The paper's findings and limits, for the study overall: The similarity between tumor and nontumor tissue repertoires was significantly greater in luminal-like breast cancer than in basal-like breast cancer. The data were judged consistent with most tumor T cells deriving from the lymph node and then expanding within tumor tissue. Tumor T-cell repertoires showed less diversity than lymph node repertoires and more diversity than nontumor tissue repertoires, and tumor T-cell repertoires showed preferential V and J gene usage. The conclusion that tumor T cells originate in lymph nodes was presented as consistent with a hypothesis rather than as directly demonstrated.

Sequencing took place on an Illumina HiSeq 2000. TCR beta chain libraries were generated through multiplex PCR amplification. The amplified TCR beta chain products were analyzed by high-throughput sequencing. Clones were called with MiXCR by TCRdb after fastp trimmed the public reads at Q25, and only in-frame beta chains were retained. Each record represents a unique CDR3 protein, reported with the most common genes and DNA among its rows. The sample table lists over 10,000 distinct CDR3 sequences, 60% to 75% of them with a count of one. In total, the top ten clones hold about two fifths of the sample.

Specimen: tumor-adjacent breast tissue. Recombination linked TRBV7-2 to TRBJ1-6; the D gene cannot be named for sure. The clonotype was recovered from a female donor with breast cancer. Some clones in this sample may be carry-over from other donors' samples. The nucleotides read TGTGCCAGCAGCTTGGCGTCACATAGTAATTCACCCCTCCACTTT. Its translation is CASSLASHSNSPLHF.